Listed here are 16 T cell receptor beta chains from one sample, sequenced in a study of neoadjuvant anti-PD-1 for oral cavity cancer. TCRdb's table, derived via immunoSEQ multiplex PCR, lists solely in-frame clones and lacks some. The data contain under 20,000 clones, 66% of them singletons. The specimen comprised PBMCs, sampled before nivolumab (anti-PD-1) treatment. The receptors here all came from a person aged 35-79 years with oral cavity squamous cell carcinoma.

This clone has only a few counts. The chain links TRBV29-1 to TRBJ2-2; D is perhaps TRBD2 (6 bases). Trimming pared 0 bases from V and 6 bases from J, leaving 17 bases between. The CDR3 runs to 16 residues. The germline CDR1 and CDR2 sequences are SQVTM and ANQGSEA. CDR3 region: CSVEDPPPEGSGELFF. In nucleotides, the CDR3 is TGCAGCGTTGAAGATCCCCCGCCGGAGGGGTCCGGGGAGCTGTTTTTT.

The J gene is TRBJ2-2, the V gene TRBV10-1, with D uncertain. In germline, CDR1 is WNHNN, CDR2 SYGVQD (reference sequence). V was pared by 6 bases and J by 4 bases, with 9 bases between. The CDR3 contains 13 residues. CDR3 amino acids: CASRASPTGELFF. The CDR3 nucleotides are TGCGCCAGCAGAGCTTCTCCCACCGGGGAGCTGTTTTTT.

This clone appeared a few times. The chain couples TRBV19 to TRBJ1-4; D is perhaps TRBD1 (5 bases). The CDR3 is 15 amino acids. Germline assignment: CDR1 LNHDA and CDR2 SQIVND (reference sequence). V lost 6 bases and J lost 4, with 15 bases in between. The CDR3 region has the DNA TGTGCCAGTAGGACAGCGGAGAGGGTTAATGAAAAACTGTTTTTT. It yields the protein CASRTAERVNEKLFF.

This clone was seen more than once but under ten times. V is TRBV28 and J is TRBJ2-7; D is perhaps TRBD2 (6 bases). The germline CDR1 and CDR2 sequences are MDHEN and SYDVKM. The CDR3 covers 11 residues. V was clipped by 8 bases and J by 6 bases, with 11 bases between them. The CDR3: CASGRLGEQYF. The CDR3 nucleotides are TGTGCCAGCGGACGACTAGGCGAGCAGTACTTC.

In this sample, this clone turned up a few times. The rearrangement uses TRBV27 and TRBJ2-3; D not resolved. The V gene's germline CDR1 is MNHEY and CDR2 SMNVEV (reference sequence). V lost 0 bases and J 4 bases, leaving 17 bases between the germline ends. This CDR3 is built from 17 residues. The CDR3 region is CASSLSPLMSAPDTQYF. DNA for the CDR3: TGTGCCAGCAGTTTATCGCCCTTGATGTCCGCACCAGATACGCAGTATTTT.

J is TRBJ2-3 and V is TRBV29-1; 11 nucleotides line up with TRBD2. The V gene end was trimmed by 7 bases and the J gene end by 7 bases; junction bases not matched to a gene: 13. The germline CDR1 and CDR2 sequences are SQVTM and ANQGSEA. The CDR3 covers 15 residues. CDR3 sequence reads: CSAKLAGVVLNTQYF. DNA of the CDR3: TGCAGCGCGAAACTAGCGGGAGTGGTATTAAATACGCAGTATTTT.

This clone was picked up a small number of times. The rearrangement links TRBV4-1 to TRBJ2-5; TRBD2 matches 7 bases. The CDR3 extends over 16 amino acids. The germline CDR1 and CDR2 sequences are MGHRA and YSYEKL. The V segment lost 0 bases and the J segment 5 bases; nucleotides outside the gene matches: 9. The CDR3 DNA reads TGCGCCAGCAGCCAAGATGGGAGCGCGGGAGCGGAGACCCAGTACTTC. The encoded protein is CASSQDGSAGAETQYF.

Only one count was recorded for this clone. The chain employs TRBV6-6 and TRBJ2-5; possibly TRBD2 for D (6 bases). V lost 6 bases, J lost 10 bases, and 18 bases lay in between. CDR1 is MNHNY, CDR2 SVGAGI, per germline (reference sequence). This CDR3 is built from 13 residues. The CDR3 nucleotides read TGTGCCAGCAGCTTGGGACTTTCCTCTGGCCAGTACTTC. It codes for CASSLGLSSGQYF.

V and J are TRBV11-3 and TRBJ2-7; possibly TRBD1 for D (6 bases). Deletions cut 5 bases from V and 4 bases from J, with 12 bases between. Per germline, CDR1 SGHNT and CDR2 YENEEA. This CDR3 spans 13 amino acids. CDR3 bases: TGTGCCAGCAGCCGAACGGACAGATACGAGCAGTACTTC. It is translated as CASSRTDRYEQYF. The variable domain in full, with the rest retrieved from reference TRBV11-3 and TRBJ2-7, is EAGVVQSPRYKIIEKKQPVAFWCNPISGHNTLYWYLQNLGQGPELLIRYENEEAVDDSQLPKDRFSAERLKGVDSTLKIQPAELGDSAVYLCASSRTDRYEQYFGPGTRLTVT.

V and J are TRBV2 and TRBJ2-2, with D maybe TRBD2 (5 bases). V lost 2 bases to trimming and J lost 15 bases, with 7 bases between them. Germline loops: CDR1 SNHLY, CDR2 FYNNEI. This CDR3 has 10 amino acids. CDR3 sequence: CASSEPGVFF. For the CDR3, the DNA is TGTGCCAGCAGTGAACCCGGGGTGTTTTTT.

The chain links TRBV5-1 to TRBJ2-1; unclear D gene. V lost 0 bases, J lost 5 bases, and 9 bases lay in between. The germline CDR1 and CDR2 sequences are SGHRS and YFSETQ. CDR3 length: 14 residues. The CDR3 sequence is CASSLVSRNNEQFF. In DNA, the CDR3 is TGCGCCAGCAGCTTGGTTAGCCGGAACAATGAGCAGTTCTTC.

J is TRBJ2-5 and V is TRBV2, with 7 positions matching TRBD1. Trimming removed 6 bases from V and 5 bases from J; junction bases left unmatched: 12. The germline gives CDR1 SNHLY, CDR2 FYNNEI. This CDR3 is 15 amino acids long. The CDR3 loop reads CASSLPRGLGETQYF. The CDR3, as DNA: TGTGCCAGCAGCCTCCCAAGGGGGCTAGGGGAGACCCAGTACTTC. The complete variable domain, with remaining parts taken from reference TRBV2 and TRBJ2-5, reads EPEVTQTPSHQVTQMGQEVILRCVPISNHLYFYWYRQILGQKVEFLVSFYNNEISEKSEIFDDQFSVERPDGSNFTLKIRSTKLEDSAMYFCASSLPRGLGETQYFGPGTRLLVL.

CDR3 loop: CASSYSGTGDYGYTF. In DNA, the CDR3 is TGTGCCAGCAGTTACTCAGGGACAGGCGACTATGGCTACACCTTC. V is TRBV6-5 and J is TRBJ1-2; 8 positions match TRBD1. This CDR3 contains 15 residues. V trimming: 0 bases; J trimming: 3 bases; junction bases outside the gene matches: 3. Germline-derived CDR1 and CDR2 are MNHEY and SVGAGI.

V gene TRBV6-1 combines with J gene TRBJ2-5; D not certain. V was clipped by 2 bases and J by 5 bases, with 9 bases between them. CDR3 length equals 13 residues. Germline V CDR1 and CDR2: MNHNS, SASEGT. CDR3 DNA sequence: TGTGCCAGCAGTGAATTGTTCGGGGAGACCCAGTACTTC. Translation: CASSELFGETQYF.

The CDR3 region is CASSDSGRGFYGYTF. DNA for the CDR3: TGTGCCAGCAGTGATTCAGGGCGAGGGTTCTATGGCTACACCTTC. The rearrangement joins TRBV2 to TRBJ1-2; weak D call: TRBD1 (5 bases). Germline V gene lookup returns CDR1 SNHLY and CDR2 FYNNEI. The CDR3 sequence is 15 residues long. V lost 3 bases to trimming and J lost 4 bases, with 15 bases between them.

This clone occurred once. This chain uses TRBV29-1 with TRBJ2-1; 8 positions match TRBD1. V lost 6 bases to trimming and J lost 1 base; unmatched junction nucleotides: 8. The CDR3 is made up of 15 amino acids. In germline, CDR1 is SQVTM, CDR2 ANQGSEA. This CDR3 is CSVVRGQSSYNEQFF. The CDR3 DNA sequence: TGCAGCGTCGTCAGGGGGCAGAGTTCCTACAATGAGCAGTTCTTC.